What follows are 2 T cell receptor beta chains derived from one specimen sequenced in a study of sequential checkpoint blockade in melanoma. This sample's treatment: randomized to nivolumab then ipilimumab (arm A) or the reverse (arm B). Assay used: immunoSEQ multiplex PCR; TCRdb lists only in-frame clones, some missing. This sample has under 15,000 clones, with roughly four fifths found just once. The sequences come from CD8+ T cells sorted from blood (inferred from file names), collected from a patient given nivolumab and ipilimumab in sequence. These receptors were taken from a human donor with melanoma.

The chain recombines TRBV9 with TRBJ2-1; D ambiguous. CDR1 is SGDLS and CDR2 is YYNGEE in the germline V gene. The CDR3 loop spans 14 amino acids. The V and J ends lost 2 bases and 7 bases respectively, with 13 bases between them. In DNA, the CDR3 is TGTGCCAGCAGCGTCGACGTGGGCAGGAATGAGCAGTTCTTC. This gives the protein CASSVDVGRNEQFF.

The CDR3 DNA is TGTGCCAGCAGCGATCATACAGGGTCCCTCCACTTT. It yields the protein CASSDHTGSLHF. The chain recombines TRBV6-5 with TRBJ1-6, with D possibly matching TRBD1 (6 bases). Germline V lookup: CDR1 MNHEY, CDR2 SVGAGI. Trimming removed 6 bases from V and 14 bases from J, with 14 bases in between. This CDR3 is built from 12 residues.